This entry lists 8 T cell receptor beta chains sequenced from one sample in a study of T cell repertoires in cytomegalovirus infection. The antigens these receptors bind are not known. TCRdb re-analysed the reads in MiXCR, keeping a single row per CDR3 protein. The data show about 920,000 distinct CDR3 sequences, approximately 31% seen once. The material was cultured CD8+ T cells from PBMCs, obtained from culture after CMV antigen stimulation. The receptors come from a human donor in good health (CMV status not recorded). Some clones in this sample may be carry-over from other donors' samples.

The chain joins TRBV7-9 to TRBJ1-4; TRBD1 matches 8 bases. The germline V gene encodes CDR1 SEHNR and CDR2 FQNEAQ (reference sequence). The CDR3 is made up of 17 amino acids. J lost 0 bases, V lost 2 bases, and 5 bases had no gene match. The CDR3 region has the DNA TGTGCCAGCAGCTTATCAGGACAGGGCGCAACTAATGAAAAACTGTTTTTT. It specifies CASSLSGQGATNEKLFF.

This clonotype occurred a few times. This sequence joins TRBV12-5 and TRBJ1-1; D call uncertain. Germline assignment: CDR1 LGHNT and CDR2 FRNRAP. The CDR3 contains 16 residues. Trimming pared 1 base from V and 2 bases from J, leaving 14 bases between. The chain's CDR3 is CASGLGPSKINTEAFF. CDR3 bases: TGTGCTAGTGGTTTGGGACCCTCTAAGATTAACACTGAAGCTTTCTTT.

The rearrangement links TRBV5-1 to TRBJ2-2, with D uncertain. The CDR3 is 11 amino acids. V lost 7 bases and J lost 7, with 8 bases in between. CDR1 is SGHRS, CDR2 YFSETQ, per germline. In DNA form, the CDR3 reads TGCGCCAGCCTGAGTTACGGGGAGCTGTTTTTT. Protein sequence: CASLSYGELFF.

V gene TRBV2 combines with J gene TRBJ2-3; TRBD2 is a possible D gene (5 bases). The CDR3 runs to 13 residues. In germline, CDR1 is SNHLY, CDR2 FYNNEI. V lost 10 bases to trimming and J lost 2 bases, with 13 bases between them. For the CDR3, the DNA is TGTGCCACCTGGGCAGACTACACAGATACGCAGTATTTT. Translation gives CATWADYTDTQYF.

This clonotype was observed many times. V and J are TRBV7-3 and TRBJ2-2; 9 nucleotides agree with TRBD1. The CDR3 is 14 amino acids. Unmatched junction bases numbered 4, after V lost 6 bases and J lost 5 bases. Germline V gives CDR1 SGHTA, CDR2 FQGTGA. The CDR3 bases are TGTGCCAGCAGACGTGGACAGGGGACCGGGGAGCTGTTTTTT. Amino acids: CASRRGQGTGELFF.

On this clonotype: A read error may account for a junction end that differs from germline. The genes are TRBV3-1 and TRBJ2-1, with TRBD2 matching 16 bases. Germline lookup yields CDR1 LGHDT and CDR2 YNNKEL (reference sequence). CDR3 size: 20 residues. CDR3: CVSSLLEGLAGGSAYNEQFF. The CDR3 DNA sequence: TGTGTCAGCAGCCTCCTAGAGGGACTAGCGGGGGGGAGCGCCTACAATGAGCAGTTCTTC.

Only a few counts were recorded for this clonotype. The chain joins TRBV6-2 or TRBV6-3 to TRBJ1-5; D is unresolved. The V end lost 2 bases, the J end lost 7 bases, and 6 bases lay between the germline ends. Germline V gene lookup returns CDR1 MNHEY and CDR2 SVGEGT. This CDR3 is built from 12 residues. The CDR3 coding sequence is TGTGCCAGCAGTTACACCAGGCAGCCCCAGCATTTT. It yields the protein CASSYTRQPQHF.

In this sample, this clonotype turned up many times. The chain carries TRBV7-6 and TRBJ1-5, with 8 bases fitting TRBD1. CDR1 is SGHVS and CDR2 is FNYEAQ in the germline V gene. With 0 bases clipped from V and 1 base from J, the junction kept 11 bases outside the gene matches. There are 19 residues in the CDR3. CDR3 region: CASSLAATGDGLSNQPQHF. The CDR3 nucleotides are TGTGCCAGCAGCTTAGCCGCGACAGGGGACGGATTAAGCAATCAGCCCCAGCATTTT.